What follows describes a single T cell receptor (beta chain). What this receptor recognizes is not known. Base qualities were left out, and no much larger clone turns up one base away. This entry belongs to a study of blood T cell repertoires in COVID-19 (dated by TCRdb to about 2020). Study-wide context: Collaborator samples came from the United States, Italy and Spain and covered acute and convalescent phases of COVID-19. The prospective study material was composed of cDNA or gDNA derived from T cells, B-cell-depleted T cells, or PBMCs. Subjects who had been exposed to COVID-19, were actively infected with it, or had recovered from it provided the deeply sampled blood TCRbeta repertoires that made up the dataset. The repertoires were made available in a free public database intended to serve as a resource for research on the immune response to SARS-CoV-2. Samples were obtained from the ongoing ImmuneRACE study (first 160 participants) and from about 1,300 subjects provided by 6 global collaborators. The sample metadata nearly always contained a de-identified subject ID, COVID-19 status, age in years and sex. Where available, HLA class I and class II types were taken from metadata supplied by the sample provider and were not determined by assay-based typing. The research as a whole found: The quantity of clinical and demographic metadata differed by source and by participant and was supplied without curation.

TCRbeta CDR3 regions were amplified from genomic DNA by means of the immunoSEQ Assay, a bias-controlled multiplex PCR. As for the authors' bioinformatics: Nucleated cell counts per sample were estimated from amplification of reference gene primers within the assay. To quantify the absolute abundance of each unique TCRbeta CDR3 rearrangement, sequence reads were collapsed and filtered. For each sample, productive Simpson clonality was calculated as the square root of Simpson's diversity index across productive rearrangements. Imported from immuneACCESS, the table was reduced by TCRdb to in-frame sequences with V and J called. These copies leave out some clones; in studies compared against another copy, an unresolved V gene accounts for under half, and the cause of the remainder is not known. V, J and clone size are those of that table, while D and trimming were read from the DNA. This sample gives around 60,000 clones in total; approximately 86% of them show up just once. The ten largest clones represent roughly 1.2% of the sample.

The germline V gene yields LGHNA for CDR1 and YNFKEQ for CDR2. V sheds 3 bases and J sheds 7 bases, leaving 6 bases between their ends. The CDR3, cysteine through phenylalanine, is 11 amino acids long. Just CDR3 DNA is preserved here, 33 bases in frame from base 1. Whole blood was collected in K2EDTA tubes by collaborating institutions according to the institutions' own protocols. Collaborator samples were shipped for TCRbeta analysis as frozen whole blood, isolated PBMCs, or DNA extracted from either sample type. The chain is made from TRBV4-2 and TRBJ1-2, with an unclear D gene assignment. The sequencing input was peripheral blood. The origin of this receptor is a middle-aged man with acute or convalescent COVID-19. The nucleotide sequence reads as follows: TGTGCCAGCAGCCAGGGGAGTGGCTACACCTTC. It codes for CASSQGSGYTF.